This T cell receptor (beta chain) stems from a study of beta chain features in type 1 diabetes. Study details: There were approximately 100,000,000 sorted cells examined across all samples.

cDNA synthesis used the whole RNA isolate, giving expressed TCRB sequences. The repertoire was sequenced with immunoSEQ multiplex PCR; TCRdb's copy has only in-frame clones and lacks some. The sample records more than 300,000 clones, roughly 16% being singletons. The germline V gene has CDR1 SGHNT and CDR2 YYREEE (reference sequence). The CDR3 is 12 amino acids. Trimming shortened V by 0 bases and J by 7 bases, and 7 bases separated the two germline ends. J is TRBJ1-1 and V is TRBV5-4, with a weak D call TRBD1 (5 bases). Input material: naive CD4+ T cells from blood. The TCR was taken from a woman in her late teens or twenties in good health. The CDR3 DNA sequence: TGTGCCAGCAGCTTGGCCGACAGTGAAGCTTTCTTT. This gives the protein CASSLADSEAFF.